The sequence of this T cell receptor beta chain was determined in a study of cytomegalovirus exposure and HLA in healthy donors. Generated by immunoSEQ multiplex PCR, the TCRdb table keeps only in-frame clones and is missing some. The table has fewer than 350,000 clones, approximately 88% seen once. The V gene's germline CDR1 is LGHNT and CDR2 FRNRAP. Trimming took 1 base from V and 0 from J; bases not matched to a gene: 5. This CDR3 comprises 16 residues. The receptor was isolated from a woman aged 18-29 years in good health and CMV-seronegative. This chain connects TRBV12-5 to TRBJ1-1; the match to TRBD1 covers 7 bases. Sequencing was carried out using PBMCs. CDR3 coding DNA: TGTGCTAGTGGTTTGGGACTCCAGGGGGTGAACACTGAAGCTTTCTTT. Translating it yields CASGLGLQGVNTEAFF.